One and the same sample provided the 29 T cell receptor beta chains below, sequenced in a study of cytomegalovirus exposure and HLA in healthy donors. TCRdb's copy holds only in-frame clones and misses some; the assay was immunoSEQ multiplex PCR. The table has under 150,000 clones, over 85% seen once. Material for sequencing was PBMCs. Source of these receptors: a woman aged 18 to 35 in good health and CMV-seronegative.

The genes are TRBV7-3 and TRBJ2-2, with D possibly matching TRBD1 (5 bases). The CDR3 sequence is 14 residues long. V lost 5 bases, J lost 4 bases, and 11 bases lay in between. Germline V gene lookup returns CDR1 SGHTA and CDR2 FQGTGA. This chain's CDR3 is CASSLDSITGELFF. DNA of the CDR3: TGTGCCAGCAGCCTCGACAGTATCACCGGGGAGCTGTTTTTT.

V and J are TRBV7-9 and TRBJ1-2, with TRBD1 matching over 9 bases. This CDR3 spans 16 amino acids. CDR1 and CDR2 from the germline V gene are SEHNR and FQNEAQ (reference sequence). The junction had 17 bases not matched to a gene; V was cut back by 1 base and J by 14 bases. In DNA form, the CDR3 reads TGTGCCAGCAGCTTAGGCCGCTACAGGGACAGGGAACTAACTACCTTC. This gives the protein CASSLGRYRDRELTTF.

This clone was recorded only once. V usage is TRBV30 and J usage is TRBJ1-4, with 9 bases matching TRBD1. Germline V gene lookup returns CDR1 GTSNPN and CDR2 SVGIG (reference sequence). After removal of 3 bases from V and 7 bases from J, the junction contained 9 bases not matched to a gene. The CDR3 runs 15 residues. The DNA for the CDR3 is TGTGCCTGGAGGGAGGGGGGACAGGGTTTTGAAAAACTGTTTTTT. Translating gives CAWREGGQGFEKLFF.

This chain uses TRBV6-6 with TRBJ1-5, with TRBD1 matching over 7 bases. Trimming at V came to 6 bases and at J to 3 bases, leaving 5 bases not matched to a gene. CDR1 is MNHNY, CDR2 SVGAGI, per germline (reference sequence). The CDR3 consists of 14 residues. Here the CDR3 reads CASSRDRYNQPQHF. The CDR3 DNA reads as TGTGCCAGCAGCCGGGACAGATACAATCAGCCCCAGCATTTT.

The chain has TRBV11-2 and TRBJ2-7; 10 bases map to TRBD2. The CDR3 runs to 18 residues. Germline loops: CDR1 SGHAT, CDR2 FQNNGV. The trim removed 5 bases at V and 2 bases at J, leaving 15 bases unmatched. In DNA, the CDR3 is TGTGCCAGCAGCCCGCTGAGCGGGAGGGCCCGGTCTCCCTACGAGCAGTACTTC. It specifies CASSPLSGRARSPYEQYF.

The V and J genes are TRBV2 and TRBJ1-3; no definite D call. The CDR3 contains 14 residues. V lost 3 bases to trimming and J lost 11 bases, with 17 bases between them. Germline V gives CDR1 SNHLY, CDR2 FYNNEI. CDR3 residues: CASSDRVASNAIYF. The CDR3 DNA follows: TGTGCCAGCAGTGACCGCGTCGCTTCCAACGCCATATATTTT. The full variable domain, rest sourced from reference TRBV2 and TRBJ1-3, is EPEVTQTPSHQVTQMGQEVILRCVPISNHLYFYWYRQILGQKVEFLVSFYNNEISEKSEIFDDQFSVERPDGSNFTLKIRSTKLEDSAMYFCASSDRVASNAIYFGEGSWLTVV.

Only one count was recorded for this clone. CDR3 nucleotide sequence: TGCGCCAGCAGCCAAGATTACGGCGGGAGGGCTTCAAATGAGCAGTTCTTC. Translating gives CASSQDYGGRASNEQFF. The V and J genes are TRBV4-3 and TRBJ2-1; 9 nucleotides agree with TRBD2. Germline assignment: CDR1 LGHNA and CDR2 YSLEER. V trimming: 0 bases; J trimming: 7 bases; junction bases outside the gene matches: 10. This CDR3 comprises 17 residues.

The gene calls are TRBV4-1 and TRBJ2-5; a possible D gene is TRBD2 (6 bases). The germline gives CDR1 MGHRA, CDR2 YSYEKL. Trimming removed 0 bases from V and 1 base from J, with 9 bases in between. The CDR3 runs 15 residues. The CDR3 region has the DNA TGCGCCAGCAGCCAAGATCCGACTAGCCAAGAGACCCAGTACTTC. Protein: CASSQDPTSQETQYF.

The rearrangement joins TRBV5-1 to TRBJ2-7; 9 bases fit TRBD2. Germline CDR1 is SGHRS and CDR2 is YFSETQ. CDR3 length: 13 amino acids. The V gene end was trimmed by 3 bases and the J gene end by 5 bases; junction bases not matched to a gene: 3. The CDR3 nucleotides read TGCGCCAGCAGCTCAATAGCGGGAGACGAGCAGTACTTC. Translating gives CASSSIAGDEQYF.

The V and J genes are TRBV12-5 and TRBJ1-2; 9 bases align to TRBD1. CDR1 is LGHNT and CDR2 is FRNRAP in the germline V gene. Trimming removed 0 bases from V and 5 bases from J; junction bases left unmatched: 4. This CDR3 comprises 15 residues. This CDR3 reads CASGLVPGQGYGYTF. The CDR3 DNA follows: TGTGCTAGTGGTTTGGTACCTGGACAGGGGTATGGCTACACCTTC.

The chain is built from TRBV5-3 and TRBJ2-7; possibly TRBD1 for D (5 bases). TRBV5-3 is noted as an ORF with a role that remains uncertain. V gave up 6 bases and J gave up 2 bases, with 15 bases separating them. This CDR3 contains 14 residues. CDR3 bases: TGTGCCAGAACTCGAATCAGGGTCACCTACGAGCAGTACTTC. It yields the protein CARTRIRVTYEQYF.

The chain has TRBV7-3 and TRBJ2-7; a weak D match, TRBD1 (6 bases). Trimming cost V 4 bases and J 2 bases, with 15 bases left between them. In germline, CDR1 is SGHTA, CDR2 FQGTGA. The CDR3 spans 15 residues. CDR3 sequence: CASSSEPGQTYEQYF. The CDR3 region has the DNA TGTGCCAGCAGCTCCGAACCGGGACAAACCTACGAGCAGTACTTC.

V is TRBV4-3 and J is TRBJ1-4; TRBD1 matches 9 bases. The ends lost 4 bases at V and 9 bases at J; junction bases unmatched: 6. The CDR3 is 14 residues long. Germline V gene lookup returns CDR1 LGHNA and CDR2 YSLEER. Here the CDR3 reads CASSRSGTGQKLFF. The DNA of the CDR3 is TGCGCCAGCAGCCGTTCCGGGACAGGGCAAAAACTGTTTTTT.

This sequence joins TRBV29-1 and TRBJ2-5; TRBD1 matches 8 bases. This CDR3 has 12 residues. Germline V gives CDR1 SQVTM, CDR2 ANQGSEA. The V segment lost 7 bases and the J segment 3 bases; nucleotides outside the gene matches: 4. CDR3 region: CSATGQEETQYF. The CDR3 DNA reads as TGCAGCGCAACGGGACAGGAAGAGACCCAGTACTTC.

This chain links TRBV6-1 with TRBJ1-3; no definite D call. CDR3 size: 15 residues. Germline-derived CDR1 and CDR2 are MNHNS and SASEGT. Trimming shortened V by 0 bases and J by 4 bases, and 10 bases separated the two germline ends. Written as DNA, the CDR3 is TGTGCCAGCAGTGAAGCGGGTTGGGCAGGAAACACCATATATTTT. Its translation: CASSEAGWAGNTIYF.

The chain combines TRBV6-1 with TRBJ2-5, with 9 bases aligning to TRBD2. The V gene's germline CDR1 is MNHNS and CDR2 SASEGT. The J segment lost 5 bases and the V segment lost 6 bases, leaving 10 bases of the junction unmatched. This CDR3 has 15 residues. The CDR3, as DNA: TGTGCCAGCAGCCGGGCGGGGGGGCCGGAGGAGACCCAGTACTTC. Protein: CASSRAGGPEETQYF.

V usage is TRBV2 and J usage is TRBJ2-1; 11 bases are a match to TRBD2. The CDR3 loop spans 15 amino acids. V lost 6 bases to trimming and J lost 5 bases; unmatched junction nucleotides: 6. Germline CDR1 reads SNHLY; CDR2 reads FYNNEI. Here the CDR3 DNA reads TGTGCCAGCAGGAAACTAGCGGGAGCTGACAATGAGCAGTTCTTC. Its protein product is CASRKLAGADNEQFF.

CDR3 DNA: TGTGCCCTGTCCGGGACTAGCGGGAACAATGAGCAGTTCTTC. Encoded protein: CALSGTSGNNEQFF. This chain uses TRBV30 with TRBJ2-1, with 13 bases fitting TRBD2. The CDR3 is 14 residues long. Germline CDR1 reads GTSNPN; CDR2 reads SVGIG (reference sequence). J gave up 5 bases and V 8 bases, and 6 bases lay outside the gene matches.

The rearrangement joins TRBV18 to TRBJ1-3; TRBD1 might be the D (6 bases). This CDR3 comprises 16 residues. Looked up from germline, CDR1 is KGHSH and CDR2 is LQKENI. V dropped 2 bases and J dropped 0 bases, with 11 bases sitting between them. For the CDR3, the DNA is TGTGCCAGCTCACCAACAGGGACAAGCTCTGGAAACACCATATATTTT. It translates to CASSPTGTSSGNTIYF.

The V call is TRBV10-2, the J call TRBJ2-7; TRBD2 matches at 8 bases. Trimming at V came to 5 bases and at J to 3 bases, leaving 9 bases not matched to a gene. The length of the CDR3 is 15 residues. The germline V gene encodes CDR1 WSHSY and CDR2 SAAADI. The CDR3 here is CASSTAGTRSYEQYF. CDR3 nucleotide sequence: TGCGCCAGCAGTACCGCCGGGACTAGAAGCTACGAGCAGTACTTC.

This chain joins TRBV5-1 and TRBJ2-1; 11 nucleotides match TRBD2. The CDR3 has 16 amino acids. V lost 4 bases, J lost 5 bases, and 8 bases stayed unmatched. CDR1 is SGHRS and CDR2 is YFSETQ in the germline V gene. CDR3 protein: CASSPELAGVNNEQFF. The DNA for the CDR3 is TGCGCCAGCAGCCCCGAACTAGCGGGGGTGAACAATGAGCAGTTCTTC.

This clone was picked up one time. CDR3 in amino acids: CASSLALRQGSYEQYF. The CDR3 region has the DNA TGTGCCAGCAGCTTGGCCCTTCGTCAGGGCTCCTACGAGCAGTACTTC. The genes are TRBV5-6 and TRBJ2-7; tentatively, D is TRBD1 (5 bases). The V gene lost 0 bases and the J gene lost 0 bases, with 13 bases spanning the gap. Germline loops: CDR1 SGHDT, CDR2 YYEEEE. The CDR3 is 16 residues long.

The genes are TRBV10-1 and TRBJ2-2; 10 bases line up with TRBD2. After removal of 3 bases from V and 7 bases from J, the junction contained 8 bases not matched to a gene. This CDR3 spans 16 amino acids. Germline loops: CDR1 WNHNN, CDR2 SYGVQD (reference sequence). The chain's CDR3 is CASSEAGGRRSGELFF. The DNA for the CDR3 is TGCGCCAGCAGTGAAGCGGGGGGGCGTCGAAGCGGGGAGCTGTTTTTT.

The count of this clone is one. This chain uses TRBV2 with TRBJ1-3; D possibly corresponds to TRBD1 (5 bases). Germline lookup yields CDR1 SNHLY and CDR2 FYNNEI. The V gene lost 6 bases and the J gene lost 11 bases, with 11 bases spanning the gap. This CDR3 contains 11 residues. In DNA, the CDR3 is TGTGCCAGCAGAACAATAGGGGCCATATATTTT. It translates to CASRTIGAIYF.

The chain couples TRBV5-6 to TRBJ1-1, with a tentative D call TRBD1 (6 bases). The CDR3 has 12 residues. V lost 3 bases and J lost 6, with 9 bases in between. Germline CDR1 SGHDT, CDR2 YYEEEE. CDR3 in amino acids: CASSSWGPEAFF. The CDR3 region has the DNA TGTGCCAGCAGCTCGTGGGGGCCTGAAGCTTTCTTT. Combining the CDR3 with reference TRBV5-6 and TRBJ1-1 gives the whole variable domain DAGVTQSPTHLIKTRGQQVTLRCSPKSGHDTVSWYQQALGQGPQFIFQYYEEEERQRGNFPDRFSGHQFPNYSSELNVNALLLGDSALYLCASSSWGPEAFFGQGTRLTVV.

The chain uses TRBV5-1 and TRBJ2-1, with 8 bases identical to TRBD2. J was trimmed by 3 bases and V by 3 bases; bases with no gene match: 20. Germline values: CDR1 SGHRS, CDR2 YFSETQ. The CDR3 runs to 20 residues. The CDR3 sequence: CASSSHARLAREVGYNEQFF. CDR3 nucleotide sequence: TGCGCCAGCAGCTCCCACGCCCGACTAGCGCGGGAGGTTGGCTACAATGAGCAGTTCTTC. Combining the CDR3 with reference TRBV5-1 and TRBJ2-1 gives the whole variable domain KAGVTQTPRYLIKTRGQQVTLSCSPISGHRSVSWYQQTPGQGLQFLFEYFSETQRNKGNFPGRFSGRQFSNSRSEMNVSTLELGDSALYLCASSSHARLAREVGYNEQFFGPGTRLTVL.

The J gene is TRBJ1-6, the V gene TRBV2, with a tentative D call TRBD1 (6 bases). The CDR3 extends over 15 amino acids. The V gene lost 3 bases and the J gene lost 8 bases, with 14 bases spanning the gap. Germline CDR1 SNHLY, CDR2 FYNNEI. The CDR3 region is CASSEWTDNHSPLHF. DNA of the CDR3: TGTGCCAGCAGTGAGTGGACAGATAATCATTCACCCCTCCACTTT.

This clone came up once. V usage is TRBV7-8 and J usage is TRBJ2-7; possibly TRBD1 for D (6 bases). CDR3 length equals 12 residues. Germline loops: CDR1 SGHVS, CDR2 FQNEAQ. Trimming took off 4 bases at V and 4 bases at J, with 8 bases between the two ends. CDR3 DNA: TGTGCCAGCAGCTCAGGGGTGTACGAGCAGTACTTC. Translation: CASSSGVYEQYF.

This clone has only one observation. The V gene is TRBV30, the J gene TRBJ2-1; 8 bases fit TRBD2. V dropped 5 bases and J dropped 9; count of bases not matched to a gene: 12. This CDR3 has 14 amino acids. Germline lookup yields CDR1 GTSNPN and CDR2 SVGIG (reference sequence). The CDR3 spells CAWERGGRGGEQFF. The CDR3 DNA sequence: TGTGCCTGGGAACGGGGGGGCCGGGGCGGTGAGCAGTTCTTC.